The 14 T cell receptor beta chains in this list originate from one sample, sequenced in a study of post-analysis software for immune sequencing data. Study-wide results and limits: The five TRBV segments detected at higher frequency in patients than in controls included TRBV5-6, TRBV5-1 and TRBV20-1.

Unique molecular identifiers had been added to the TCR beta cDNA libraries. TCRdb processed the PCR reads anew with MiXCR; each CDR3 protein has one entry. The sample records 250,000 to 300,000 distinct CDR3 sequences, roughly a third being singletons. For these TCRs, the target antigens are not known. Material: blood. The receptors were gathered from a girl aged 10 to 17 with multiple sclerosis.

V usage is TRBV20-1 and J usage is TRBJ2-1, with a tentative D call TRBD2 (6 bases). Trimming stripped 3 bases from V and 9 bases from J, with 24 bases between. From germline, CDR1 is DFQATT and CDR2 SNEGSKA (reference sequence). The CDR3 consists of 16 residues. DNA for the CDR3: TGCAGTGCTAGGGCCCCCGGGACTGCTATATTGATTGAGCAGTTCTTC. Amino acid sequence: CSARAPGTAILIEQFF.

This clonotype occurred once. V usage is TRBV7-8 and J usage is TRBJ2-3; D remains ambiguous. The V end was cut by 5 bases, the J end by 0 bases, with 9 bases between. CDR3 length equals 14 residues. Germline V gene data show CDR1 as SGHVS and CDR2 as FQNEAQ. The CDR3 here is CASSPQRSTDTQYF. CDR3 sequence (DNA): TGTGCCAGCAGCCCCCAACGAAGCACAGATACGCAGTATTTT.

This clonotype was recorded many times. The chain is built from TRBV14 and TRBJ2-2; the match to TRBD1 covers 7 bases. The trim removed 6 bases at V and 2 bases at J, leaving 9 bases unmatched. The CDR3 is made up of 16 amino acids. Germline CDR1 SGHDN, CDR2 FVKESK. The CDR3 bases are TGTGCCAGCAGTCCCGGTGGGACAGCAAACACCGGGGAGCTGTTTTTT. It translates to CASSPGGTANTGELFF.

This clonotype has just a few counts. CDR3 amino acids: CASSCYTGRLAAAPNEQFF. CDR3 coding DNA: TGTGCCAGCAGTTGCTACACAGGGAGACTAGCGGCCGCCCCTAATGAGCAGTTCTTC. This rearrangement joins TRBV6-5 to TRBJ2-1; 9 bases line up with TRBD2. The CDR3 contains 19 residues. Germline values: CDR1 MNHEY, CDR2 SVGAGI. The V and J ends lost 4 bases and 7 bases, in that order; junction bases with no gene match: 20.

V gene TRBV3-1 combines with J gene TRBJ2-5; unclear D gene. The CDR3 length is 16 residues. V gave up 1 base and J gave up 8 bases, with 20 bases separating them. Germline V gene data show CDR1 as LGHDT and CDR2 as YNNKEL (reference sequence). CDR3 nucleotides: TGTGCCAGCAGCCAAGGTAGTGATCCCCGAACGGCTACCCAGTACTTC. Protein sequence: CASSQGSDPRTATQYF.

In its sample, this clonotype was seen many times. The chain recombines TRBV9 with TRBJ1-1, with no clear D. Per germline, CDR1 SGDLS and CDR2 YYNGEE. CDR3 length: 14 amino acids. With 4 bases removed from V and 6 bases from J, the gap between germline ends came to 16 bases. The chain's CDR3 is CASSPSGTNPEAFF. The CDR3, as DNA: TGTGCCAGCAGCCCGAGCGGAACTAACCCTGAAGCTTTCTTT.

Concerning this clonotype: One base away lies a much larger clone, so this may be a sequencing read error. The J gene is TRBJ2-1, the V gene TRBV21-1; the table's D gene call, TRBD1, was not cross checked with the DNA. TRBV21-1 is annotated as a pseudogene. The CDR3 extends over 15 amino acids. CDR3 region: CTSSKEGQVANEQFF. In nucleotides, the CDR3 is TGTACCAGCAGCAAAGAGGGACAGGTCGCCAATGAGCAGTTCTTC.

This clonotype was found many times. The CDR3 DNA reads TGCGCCAGCAGCCAAGATTGGGGGGGGCTTTACAATGAGCAGTTCTTC. Translation gives CASSQDWGGLYNEQFF. V and J are TRBV4-1 and TRBJ2-1; D is perhaps TRBD2 (7 bases). There are 16 residues in the CDR3. Germline assignment: CDR1 MGHRA and CDR2 YSYEKL. Trimming took off 0 bases at V and 4 bases at J, with 13 bases between the two ends.

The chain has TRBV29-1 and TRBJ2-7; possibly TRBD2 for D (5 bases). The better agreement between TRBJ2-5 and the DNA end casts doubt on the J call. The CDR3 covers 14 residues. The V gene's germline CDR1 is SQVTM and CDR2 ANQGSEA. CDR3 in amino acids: CSVEWNGDAETQYF. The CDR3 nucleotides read TGCAGCGTTGAATGGAACGGGGATGCGGAGACCCAGTACTTC.

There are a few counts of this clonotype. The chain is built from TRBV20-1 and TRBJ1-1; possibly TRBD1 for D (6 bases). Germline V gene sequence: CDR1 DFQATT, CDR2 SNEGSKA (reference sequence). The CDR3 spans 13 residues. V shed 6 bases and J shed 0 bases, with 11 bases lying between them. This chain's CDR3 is CSAEGGMNTEAFF. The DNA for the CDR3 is TGCAGTGCCGAGGGGGGAATGAACACTGAAGCTTTCTTT.

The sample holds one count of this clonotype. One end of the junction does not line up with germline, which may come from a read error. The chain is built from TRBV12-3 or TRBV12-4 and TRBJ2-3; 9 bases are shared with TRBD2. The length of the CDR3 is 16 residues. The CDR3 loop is CASSLVMREGQDTRYF. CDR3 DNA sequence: TGTGCCAGCAGTTTAGTTATGCGGGAGGGCCAGGATACGCGGTATTTT.

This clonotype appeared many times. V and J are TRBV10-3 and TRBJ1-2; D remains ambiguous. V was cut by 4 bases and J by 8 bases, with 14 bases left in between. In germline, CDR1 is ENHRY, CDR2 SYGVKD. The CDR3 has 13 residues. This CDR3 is CAISVRGMEGYTF. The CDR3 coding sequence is TGTGCCATCAGTGTCCGAGGGATGGAGGGCTACACCTTC.

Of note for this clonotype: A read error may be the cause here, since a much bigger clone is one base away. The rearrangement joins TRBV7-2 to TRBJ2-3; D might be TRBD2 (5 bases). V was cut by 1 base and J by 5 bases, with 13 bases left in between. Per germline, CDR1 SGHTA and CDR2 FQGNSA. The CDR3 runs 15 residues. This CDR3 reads CASSLDSEVEDTQYF. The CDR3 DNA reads TGTGCCAGCAGCTTAGATAGCGAGGTGGAAGATACGCAGTATTTT.

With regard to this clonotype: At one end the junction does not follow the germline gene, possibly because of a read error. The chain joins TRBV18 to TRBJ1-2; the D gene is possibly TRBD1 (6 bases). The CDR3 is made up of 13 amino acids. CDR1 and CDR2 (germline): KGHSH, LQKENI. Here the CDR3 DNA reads TGTGCCAGCTCACCAGACAGGAACTATGGCCACACCTTC. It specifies CASSPDRNYGHTF.